Below, 8 T cell receptor beta chains from the same sample are listed, as sequenced in a study of cytotoxic CD8 clonotypes in ibrutinib-treated CLL. Sequenced by immunoSEQ multiplex PCR; TCRdb stores in-frame clones only, minus some. The table records tens of thousands of clones, approximately 70% of them present only once. The sample was PBMCs, taken after 24 months of ibrutinib treatment. Every receptor here comes from a human donor with chronic lymphocytic leukemia.

The chain couples TRBV5-6 to TRBJ2-2; no clear D. Per germline, CDR1 SGHDT and CDR2 YYEEEE. V was pared by 0 bases and J by 2 bases, with 11 bases between. CDR3 length: 16 residues. CDR3 nucleotides: TGTGCCAGCAGCTTGGCCGGTCGGGCCAACACCGGGGAGCTGTTTTTT. This sequence encodes CASSLAGRANTGELFF.

This sequence joins TRBV2 and TRBJ2-5, with TRBD2 identical over 8 bases. This CDR3 is 18 amino acids long. Germline CDR1 and CDR2: SNHLY and FYNNEI. Trimming removed 4 bases from V and 7 bases from J; junction bases left unmatched: 20. The CDR3 DNA sequence: TGTGCCAGCAGTGTTCCGGGACTAGGGGGTAGCGGGGCTGGGACCCAGTACTTC. Encoded protein: CASSVPGLGGSGAGTQYF. Complete variable domain (other parts from reference TRBV2 and TRBJ2-5): EPEVTQTPSHQVTQMGQEVILRCVPISNHLYFYWYRQILGQKVEFLVSFYNNEISEKSEIFDDQFSVERPDGSNFTLKIRSTKLEDSAMYFCASSVPGLGGSGAGTQYFGPGTRLLVL.

This chain joins TRBV6-6 and TRBJ1-2; possibly TRBD1 for D (6 bases). V lost 2 bases and J lost 0, with 7 bases in between. The germline gives CDR1 MNHNY, CDR2 SVGAGI (reference sequence). The CDR3 is 14 residues long. The CDR3 reads CASSYTGTNYGYTF. CDR3 in DNA: TGTGCCAGCAGTTACACAGGGACTAACTATGGCTACACCTTC.

The CDR3 nucleotides are TGTGCCAGCAGCACCTATCGGGACCAGACAGATACGCAGTATTTT. It codes for CASSTYRDQTDTQYF. V and J are TRBV7-9 and TRBJ2-3; D is possibly TRBD1 or TRBD2 (5 bases each). The CDR3 sequence is 15 residues long. V was pared by 5 bases and J by 3 bases, with 15 bases between. Germline assignment: CDR1 SEHNR and CDR2 FQNEAQ (reference sequence). Based on the CDR3 plus reference TRBV7-9 and TRBJ2-3, the full variable domain is DTGVSQNPRHKITKRGQNVTFRCDPISEHNRLYWYRQTLGQGPEFLTYFQNEAQLEKSRLLSDRFSAERPKGSFSTLEIQRTEQGDSAMYLCASSTYRDQTDTQYFGPGTRLTVL.

This clone has a handful of counts. J is TRBJ2-7 and V is TRBV4-1; D may be TRBD2 (5 bases). The CDR3 loop spans 17 amino acids. The germline gives CDR1 MGHRA, CDR2 YSYEKL. V dropped 0 bases and J dropped 1 base, with 16 bases sitting between them. The CDR3 reads CASSQDGPEGISYEQYF. For the CDR3, the DNA is TGCGCCAGCAGCCAAGATGGGCCAGAGGGAATTTCCTACGAGCAGTACTTC.

V usage is TRBV7-6 and J usage is TRBJ2-5; D call uncertain. Germline V gives CDR1 SGHVS, CDR2 FNYEAQ. This CDR3 region has 11 residues. V shed 2 bases and J shed 3 bases, with 1 base lying between them. CDR3 residues: CASSLKETQYF. The CDR3 coding sequence is TGTGCCAGCAGCTTAAAAGAGACCCAGTACTTC.

With respect to this clone: Only one base separates this from a far larger clonotype, so it likely reflects a read error. The chain recombines TRBV5-1 with TRBJ1-6, with D perhaps TRBD1 (6 bases). Germline loops: CDR1 SGHRS, CDR2 YFSETQ. V was shortened by 1 base and J by 6 bases, with 11 bases between the two germline ends. This CDR3 comprises 15 residues. For the CDR3, the DNA is TGCGCCAGCAGCTTGCAGGGGCGTCGTAATTCACCCCTCCACTTT. It translates to CASSLQGRRNSPLHF.

V usage is TRBV28 and J usage is TRBJ1-5; D unclear. The ends were cut back, 5 bases at V and 0 bases at J, with 8 bases in the middle. The CDR3 totals 14 residues. Looked up from germline, CDR1 is MDHEN and CDR2 is SYDVKM. CDR3 sequence: CASSEQYSNQPQHF. DNA of the CDR3: TGTGCCAGCAGTGAACAATATAGCAATCAGCCCCAGCATTTT.